This T cell receptor (beta chain) was sequenced during a study of shared clonotypes between healthy human individuals. On the study more broadly: The composition of the donors was a couple of women and a few men aged 18 to 49. CD4 naive cells filled three plates per donor, CD4 memory three, CD8 naive two and CD8 memory one.

With regard to this clone: Its antigen is as yet unknown.

General study points: Inspection by rarefaction showed sorted-subset sequencing to be incomplete despite large depth.

A CD45RA+ naive subset and a CD45RA-negative memory subset were split from CD4+ cells. Generated by immunoSEQ multiplex PCR, the TCRdb table keeps only in-frame clones and is missing some. Among roughly 1,500,000 clones, 95% to 99% were seen once, and the ten largest hold roughly 0.42%. Material for sequencing was naive CD4+ T cells sorted from blood. Subset indicated: CD45RA+ positively selected. This clonotype originated in a man under 40 in good health.

The DNA of the CDR3 is TGTGCCAGCACCCACGAGGGGTACGGGTCCTACGAGCAGTACTTC. Amino acids: CASTHEGYGSYEQYF. The rearrangement joins TRBV2 to TRBJ2-7; D could derive from TRBD1 or TRBD2 (5 bases each). The CDR3 contains 15 residues. The V gene lost 7 bases and the J gene lost 1 base, with 17 bases spanning the gap. The V gene's germline CDR1 is SNHLY and CDR2 FYNNEI.